Below are 12 T cell receptor beta chains sequenced from a single sample in a study of cytomegalovirus exposure and HLA in healthy donors. Primers for the PCR totalled 60 Vbeta and 13 Jbeta. Produced via immunoSEQ multiplex PCR; TCRdb's table is partial and in-frame only. The sample lists 110,000 to 150,000 clones, about three quarters occurring once. Sequencing input: PBMCs. Every receptor here comes from a male donor in good health and CMV-seronegative.

The CDR3 region is CASRRDLELFF. The DNA of the CDR3 is TGTGCCAGCAGGAGGGATCTGGAACTGTTTTTT. This chain connects TRBV6-1 to TRBJ1-4, with unresolved D. The CDR3 is made up of 11 amino acids. V was cut by 6 bases and J by 12 bases, with 11 bases left in between. Germline CDR1 is MNHNS and CDR2 is SASEGT.

This chain joins TRBV5-1 and TRBJ2-7; 10 bases align to TRBD1. The J segment lost 5 bases and the V segment lost 0 bases, leaving 2 bases of the junction unmatched. CDR1 and CDR2 (germline): SGHRS, YFSETQ. This CDR3 comprises 14 residues. The CDR3: CASSLGQGAHEQYF. CDR3 nucleotides: TGCGCCAGCAGCTTGGGACAGGGGGCCCACGAGCAGTACTTC. The complete variable domain, with remaining parts taken from reference TRBV5-1 and TRBJ2-7, reads KAGVTQTPRYLIKTRGQQVTLSCSPISGHRSVSWYQQTPGQGLQFLFEYFSETQRNKGNFPGRFSGRQFSNSRSEMNVSTLELGDSALYLCASSLGQGAHEQYFGPGTRLTVT.

The chain couples TRBV5-1 to TRBJ2-3, with unresolved D. Trimming took off 2 bases at V and 6 bases at J, with 10 bases between the two ends. The germline V gene has CDR1 SGHRS and CDR2 YFSETQ. This CDR3 has 13 residues. The CDR3 protein is CASSLIATDTQYF. The CDR3 bases are TGCGCCAGCAGCTTAATAGCAACTGATACGCAGTATTTT. Supplemented by reference TRBV5-1 and TRBJ2-3, the full variable domain reads KAGVTQTPRYLIKTRGQQVTLSCSPISGHRSVSWYQQTPGQGLQFLFEYFSETQRNKGNFPGRFSGRQFSNSRSEMNVSTLELGDSALYLCASSLIATDTQYFGPGTRLTVL.

A single count supports this clone. V and J are TRBV18 and TRBJ2-7, with 10 nucleotides matching TRBD1. The CDR3 totals 14 residues. V gave up 5 bases and J gave up 3 bases; unmatched junction bases: 4. Germline V gives CDR1 KGHSH, CDR2 LQKENI. The CDR3 sequence: CASSSGTGVYEQYF. As DNA, the CDR3 is TGTGCCAGCTCATCCGGGACAGGGGTCTACGAGCAGTACTTC.

The chain couples TRBV6-5 to TRBJ2-2; 7 nucleotides align to TRBD1. There are 15 residues in the CDR3. Germline-derived CDR1 and CDR2 are MNHEY and SVGAGI. The J segment lost 2 bases and the V segment lost 6 bases, leaving 6 bases of the junction unmatched. Written as DNA, the CDR3 is TGTGCCAGCAGATGGGACAGAAGAAACACCGGGGAGCTGTTTTTT. Translating it yields CASRWDRRNTGELFF.

The chain recombines TRBV4-1 with TRBJ2-1; 9 nucleotides line up with TRBD2. The CDR3 runs to 18 residues. The V gene end was trimmed by 7 bases and the J gene end by 1 base; junction bases not matched to a gene: 14. The germline V gene encodes CDR1 MGHRA and CDR2 YSYEKL. The CDR3 region has the DNA TGCGCCAGCATCCCAACACCGAGCGCGGGAGGGTCCTACAATGAGCAGTTCTTC. Its translation: CASIPTPSAGGSYNEQFF.

The V and J genes are TRBV7-8 and TRBJ2-5; 10 bases are shared with TRBD2. With the DNA end fitting TRBJ2-7 better, the J assignment may be wrong. CDR1 SGHVS and CDR2 FQNEAQ come from the germline V gene. CDR3 length equals 19 residues. CDR3 in DNA: TGTGCCAGCAGCTTAGTGGTTCGGTGGGGGACTAGCGCTTCCTACGAGCAGTACTTC. Its protein is CASSLVVRWGTSASYEQYF.

V and J are TRBV7-9 and TRBJ2-4; D not certain. Trimming cost V 5 bases and J 0 bases, with 23 bases left between them. CDR1 is SEHNR and CDR2 is FQNEAQ in the germline V gene (reference sequence). This CDR3 is 19 amino acids long. CDR3 DNA sequence: TGTGCCAGCAGCCAAAAGGAAACGTTGAGCGTCTTAGCCAAAAACATTCAGTACTTC. Translated, it gives CASSQKETLSVLAKNIQYF.

V and J are TRBV27 and TRBJ2-1; TRBD2 matches 8 bases. The CDR3 runs 16 residues. From germline, CDR1 is MNHEY and CDR2 SMNVEV (reference sequence). Trimming took 5 bases from V and 4 from J; bases not matched to a gene: 10. CDR3 amino acids: CASSTPGLDFYNEQFF. The CDR3 nucleotides are TGTGCCAGCAGTACGCCGGGACTAGATTTTTACAATGAGCAGTTCTTC.

The chain carries TRBV19 and TRBJ2-7; 12 positions match TRBD1. The CDR3 runs to 15 residues. Germline lookup yields CDR1 LNHDA and CDR2 SQIVND (reference sequence). J lost 0 bases, V lost 7 bases, and 4 bases had no gene match. In DNA form, the CDR3 reads TGTGCCAGTACCCCGGGACAGGGGGCCTCCTACGAGCAGTACTTC. This encodes CASTPGQGASYEQYF.

V gene TRBV11-2 combines with J gene TRBJ2-7, with 10 bases matching TRBD2. The CDR3 has 15 amino acids. J gave up 7 bases and V 5 bases, and 11 bases lay outside the gene matches. Germline CDR1 reads SGHAT; CDR2 reads FQNNGV. The CDR3 DNA reads TGTGCCAGCAGCCACCGAGCGGGGGGGCCTGGAGAGCAGTACTTC. Its translation: CASSHRAGGPGEQYF.

The V gene is TRBV18, the J gene TRBJ2-7, with D uncertain. Per germline, CDR1 KGHSH and CDR2 LQKENI. V shed 3 bases and J shed 0 bases, with 12 bases lying between them. The CDR3 consists of 15 residues. CDR3 loop: CASSPMATTSYEQYF. Written as DNA, the CDR3 is TGTGCCAGCTCACCGATGGCCACCACCTCCTACGAGCAGTACTTC.